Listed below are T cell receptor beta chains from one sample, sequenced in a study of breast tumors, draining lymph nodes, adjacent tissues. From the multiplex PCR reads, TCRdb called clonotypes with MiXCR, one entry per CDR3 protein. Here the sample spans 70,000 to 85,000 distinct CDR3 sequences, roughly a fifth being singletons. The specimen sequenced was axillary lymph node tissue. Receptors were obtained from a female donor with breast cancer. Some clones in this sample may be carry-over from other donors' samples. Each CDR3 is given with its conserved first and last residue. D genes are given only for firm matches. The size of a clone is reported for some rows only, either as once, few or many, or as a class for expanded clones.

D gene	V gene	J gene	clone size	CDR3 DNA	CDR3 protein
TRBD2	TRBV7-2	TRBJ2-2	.	TGTGCCAGCAGCCCTAGCGGGAGGACGAACACCGGGGAGCTGTTTTTT	CASSPSGRTNTGELFF
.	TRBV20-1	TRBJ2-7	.	TGTAGTGCTAGACGGATAGACCGCTCCTACGAGCAGTACTTC	CSARRIDRSYEQYF
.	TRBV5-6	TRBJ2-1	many	TGTGCCAGCAGCTACTACAATGAGCAGTTCTTC	CASSYYNEQFF
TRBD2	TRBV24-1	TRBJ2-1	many	TGTGCCACCAGTGATTCACGTGTAGGGCGGGAGGGGAACAATGAGCAGTTCTTC	CATSDSRVGREGNNEQFF
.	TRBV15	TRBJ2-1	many	TGTGCCACCAGCAGAGATCGGACGGAACCCTACAATGAGAAGTTCTTC	CATSRDRTEPYNEKFF
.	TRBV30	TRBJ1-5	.	TGTGCCTGGGACCTGGGACTTGTAAATCAGCCCCAGCATTTT	CAWDLGLVNQPQHF
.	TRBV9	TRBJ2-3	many	TGTGCCAGCAGCGACCGTAGACAGTCAGATACGCAGTATTTT	CASSDRRQSDTQYF
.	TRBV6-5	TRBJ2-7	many	TGTGCCAGCAGCTCCGGTGAGGGGGGAGGACTCTACGAGCAGTACTTC	CASSSGEGGGLYEQYF
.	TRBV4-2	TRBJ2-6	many	TGTGCCAGCAGCGCACAGGACTCTGGGGCCAACGTCCTGACTTTC	CASSAQDSGANVLTF
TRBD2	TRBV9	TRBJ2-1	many	TGTGCCAGCAGTTACACTAGCGGTGAGCAGTTCTTC	CASSYTSGEQFF
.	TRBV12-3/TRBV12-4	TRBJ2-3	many	TGTGCCAGCACCCCCGGTTATGCGGGGACAGATACGCAGTATTTT	CASTPGYAGTDTQYF
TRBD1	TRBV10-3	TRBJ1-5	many	TGTGCCATCAGTGAGTCAGGGGGGACAGGGGGAAATCAGCCCCAGCATTTT	CAISESGGTGGNQPQHF
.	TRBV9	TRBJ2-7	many	TGTGCCAGCAGCGTCTCTGCCCCCAGCGAGCAGTACTTC	CASSVSAPSEQYF
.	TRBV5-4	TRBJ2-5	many	TGTGCCAGCCTACAGACCCAGTACTTC	CASLQTQYF
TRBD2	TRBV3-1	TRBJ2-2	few	TGTGCCAGCAGCTTACTGCGGGGGGAGAACACCGGGGAGCTGTTTTTT	CASSLLRGENTGELFF
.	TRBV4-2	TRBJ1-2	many	TGTGCCAGCAGCCAAGATCTGGACACCAGCTATGGCTACACCTTC	CASSQDLDTSYGYTF
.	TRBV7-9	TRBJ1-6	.	TGTGCCAGCAACTTAGAAGAGAGCGGTTCACCCCTCCACTTT	CASNLEESGSPLHF
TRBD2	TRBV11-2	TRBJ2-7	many	TGTGCCAGCAGCTTAGGAGGAGGACTAGCTCTCTACGAGCAGTACTTC	CASSLGGGLALYEQYF
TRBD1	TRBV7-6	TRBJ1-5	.	TGTGCCAGCAACCTAGGGGACAGGGGCAATCAGCCCCAGCATTTT	CASNLGDRGNQPQHF
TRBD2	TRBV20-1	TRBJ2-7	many	TGCAGTGCCAGATCTTTAGCGGGGGGCCGACTTTACCTCAACTACGAGCAGTACTTC	CSARSLAGGRLYLNYEQYF
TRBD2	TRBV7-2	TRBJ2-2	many	TGTGCCAGCAGCTTACTATCGGGGGGTGGGACCGGGGAGCTGTTTTTT	CASSLLSGGGTGELFF
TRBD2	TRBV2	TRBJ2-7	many	TGTGCCAGCAGTGACGGCAGACTAGCGGGAGCCCATTCGTCCTACGAGCAGTACTTC	CASSDGRLAGAHSSYEQYF
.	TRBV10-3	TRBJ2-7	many	TGTGCCATCAGTGAGGGGGGTTCCCTCCAGCAGTACTTC	CAISEGGSLQQYF
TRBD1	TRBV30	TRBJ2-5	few	TGTGCCTGGACAGGGGGCGCAGAGACCCAGTACTTC	CAWTGGAETQYF
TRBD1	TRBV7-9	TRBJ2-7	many	TGTGCCAGCAGCTTAGCGAGCAGGGGGCACTACGAGCAGTACTTC	CASSLASRGHYEQYF
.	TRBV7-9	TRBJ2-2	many	TGTGCCAGCAGCTCAGAGCGCGGGGAGCTGTTTTTT	CASSSERGELFF
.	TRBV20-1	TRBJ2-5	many	TGCAGTGCTGGAGGGGTTACTAGTGTAGAGACCCAGTACTTC	CSAGGVTSVETQYF
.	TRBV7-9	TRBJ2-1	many	TGTGCCAGCAGCTTAGGCACCTCCTACAATGAGCAGTTCTTC	CASSLGTSYNEQFF
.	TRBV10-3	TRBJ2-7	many	TGTGCCATCAGTGAGTCGGGGACGGAGGCCTACGAGCAGTACTTC	CAISESGTEAYEQYF
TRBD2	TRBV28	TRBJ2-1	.	TGTGCCAGCAGTTTTGCTAGCGGGAGAAGCAATGAGCAGTTCTTC	CASSFASGRSNEQFF
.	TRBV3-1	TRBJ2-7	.	TGTGTCAGCAGCCAAGTAAGGGGGGCCGAGCAGTACTTC	CVSSQVRGAEQYF
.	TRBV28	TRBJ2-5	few	TGTGCCAGCAGTTTAGGCAGGGTAGAGACCCAGTACTTC	CASSLGRVETQYF
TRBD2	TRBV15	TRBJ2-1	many	TGTGCCACCAGCAGAGGGCGGGAGCCAATGTGGCAGTTCTTC	CATSRGREPMWQFF
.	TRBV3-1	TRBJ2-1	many	TGTGCCAGCAGCCAAGATCGTTGGGAGAGGCAGTTCTTC	CASSQDRWERQFF
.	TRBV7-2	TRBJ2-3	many	TGTGCCAGCAGCCACAACACAGATACGCAGTATTTT	CASSHNTDTQYF
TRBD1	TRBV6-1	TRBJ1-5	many	TGTGCCAGCAGTGGCAGGGGGCGGGGAAATCAGCCCCAGCATTTT	CASSGRGRGNQPQHF
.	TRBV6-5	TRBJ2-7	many	TGTGCCAGCAGTTACGGGGGCTCCCTCTACGAGCAGTACTTC	CASSYGGSLYEQYF
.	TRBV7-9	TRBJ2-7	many	TGTGCCAGCAGCCAGACGGGGGGCGCGGACGAGCAGTACTTC	CASSQTGGADEQYF
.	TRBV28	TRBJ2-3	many	TGTGCCAGCAGCCCCCAAGAAACGCAGTATTTT	CASSPQETQYF
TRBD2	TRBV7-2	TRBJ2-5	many	TGTGCCAGCAGCTTAGGGGGGGGGAGCCAAGAGACCCAGTACTTC	CASSLGGGSQETQYF
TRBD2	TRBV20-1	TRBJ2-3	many	TGCAGTGCTAGTTGGGGGGGAGGAACAGATACGCAGTATTTT	CSASWGGGTDTQYF
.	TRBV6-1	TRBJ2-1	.	TGTGCCAGCAGTGAAAGCACTTACAATGAGCAGTTCTTC	CASSESTYNEQFF
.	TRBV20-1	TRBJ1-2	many	TGCAGTGCTAGTGAGGCTCACTATGGCTACACCTTC	CSASEAHYGYTF
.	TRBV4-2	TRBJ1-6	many	TGTGCCAGCAGCCCACTCTCCCAACAGGCGAGCTCCTATAATTCACCCCTCCACTTT	CASSPLSQQASSYNSPLHF
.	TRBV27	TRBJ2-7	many	TGTGCCAGCAGAGGTGGGAACTCCTACGAGCAGTACTTC	CASRGGNSYEQYF
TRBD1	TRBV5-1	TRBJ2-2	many	TGCGCCAGCAGCGACAGGGGTGGAGGCACCGGGGAGCTGTTTTTT	CASSDRGGGTGELFF
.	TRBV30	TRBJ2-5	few	TGTGCCTGGAGTGGGCGAGGGGGGGAGACCCAGTACTTC	CAWSGRGGETQYF
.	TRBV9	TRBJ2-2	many	TGTGCCAGCAGCGCACCTTACCTCGGACACGGGGAGCTGTTTTTT	CASSAPYLGHGELFF
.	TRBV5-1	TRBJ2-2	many	TGCGCCAGCAGCTCGTCTCCCATCTCAACCGGGGAGCTGTTTTTT	CASSSSPISTGELFF
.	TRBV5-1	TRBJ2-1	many	TGCGCCAGCAGCTTGGGACAGACCTCCTACAATGAGCAGTTCTTC	CASSLGQTSYNEQFF
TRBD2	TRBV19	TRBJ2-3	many	TGTGCCAGTAGCAGGACTAGCGGGAGCGGGACAGATACGCAGTATTTT	CASSRTSGSGTDTQYF
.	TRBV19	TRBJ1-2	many	TGTGCCAGTAGTATAGGTGAAGGGGATGGCTACACCTTC	CASSIGEGDGYTF
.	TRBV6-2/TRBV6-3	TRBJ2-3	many	TGTGCCAGCAGTAAACAGGCTCCTACGCAGTATTTT	CASSKQAPTQYF